Below are 6 T cell receptor beta chains sequenced from a single sample in a study. TCRdb called the 5' RACE reads again in MiXCR, with one record for every CDR3 protein. The sample includes about 60,000 distinct CDR3 sequences, approximately 31% of them seen just once. Material for sequencing was tumor-infiltrating naive CD4+ T cells sorted from the breast tumor. The subset: naive CD4+ T cells, CD4+CD45RA+CD25-. These receptors were obtained from a female donor with breast cancer.

In this sample, this clonotype turned up a few times. The chain joins TRBV5-1 to TRBJ2-1; 8 bases align to TRBD2. This CDR3 comprises 12 residues. V shed 4 bases, J shed 9 bases, and the junction held 3 bases outside the gene matches. CDR1 and CDR2 (germline): SGHRS, YFSETQ. Written as DNA, the CDR3 is TGCGCCAGCAGCCTAAGCGGGAGTGAGCAGTTCTTC. It specifies CASSLSGSEQFF.

This clonotype was recorded at least ten times. This sequence joins TRBV5-6 and TRBJ2-6; D unresolved. The CDR3 has 15 residues. In germline, CDR1 is SGHDT, CDR2 YYEEEE. Trimming took 0 bases from V and 2 from J, leaving 6 bases between them. CDR3: CASSLVDTGANVLTF. The DNA of the CDR3 is TGTGCCAGCAGCTTGGTAGACACTGGGGCCAACGTCCTGACTTTC.

The chain uses TRBV28 and TRBJ1-2, with D hard to call. From germline, CDR1 is MDHEN and CDR2 SYDVKM. The V and J ends lost 3 bases and 6 bases respectively, with 20 bases between them. The CDR3 extends over 16 amino acids. CDR3 protein: CASSFFNARTTHGYTF. The DNA of the CDR3 is TGTGCCAGCAGTTTTTTCAATGCTCGGACGACTCATGGCTACACCTTC.

This clonotype has only a few counts. CDR3 nucleotides: TGTGCCAGCAGACCAAGCGGGCCGCCCGGGGAGCTGTTTTTT. Its translation is CASRPSGPPGELFF. The rearrangement links TRBV5-5 to TRBJ2-2, with D possibly being TRBD2 (6 bases). Germline V CDR1 and CDR2: SGHKS, YYEKEE (reference sequence). The CDR3 sequence is 14 residues long. The V end was cut by 5 bases, the J end by 6 bases, with 14 bases between. The whole variable domain, remainder taken from reference TRBV5-5 and TRBJ2-2, is DAGVTQSPTHLIKTRGQQVTLRCSPISGHKSVSWYQQVLGQGPQFIFQYYEKEERGRGNFPDRFSARQFPNYSSELNVNALLLGDSALYLCASRPSGPPGELFFGEGSRLTVL.

The table lists this clonotype with a few counts. The chain uses TRBV7-8 and TRBJ1-1; D is perhaps TRBD1 (6 bases). Germline CDR1 is SGHVS and CDR2 is FQNEAQ. The V and J ends lost 6 bases and 1 base respectively, with 24 bases between them. The CDR3 is made up of 18 amino acids. CDR3: CASSLVSRGATRNTEAFF. The CDR3 bases are TGTGCCAGCAGTTTGGTGTCCAGGGGCGCCACTCGGAACACTGAAGCTTTCTTT.

Many counts were recorded for this clonotype. The rearrangement links TRBV12-3 or TRBV12-4 to TRBJ2-1, with 7 bases matching TRBD2. Unmatched junction bases numbered 9, after V lost 6 bases and J lost 4 bases. This CDR3 has 15 residues. The CDR3 DNA reads TGTGCCAGCAGCTTAAATTCGGGAGGTTACAATGAGCAGTTCTTC. It yields the protein CASSLNSGGYNEQFF.